This T cell receptor beta chain was identified in a study of Graves' ophthalmopathy and Graves' hyperthyroidism listed by TCRdb under 2018. Regarding the research as a whole: Peripheral blood was collected at initial diagnosis, before any treatment. A discovery set of about a hundred patients (43 ophthalmopathy, about 55 stable hyperthyroidism) was enrolled to explore V-J signatures distinguishing ophthalmopathy from hyperthyroidism. T-cell repertoires of thyroid tissue and blood were compared in more than 5 hyperthyroidism patients. To tell Graves' ophthalmopathy apart from Graves' hyperthyroidism, and to predict which patients would progress to ophthalmopathy, the study relied on TCR beta repertoire signatures. Following sample collection, hyperthyroidism patients were given methimazole at a starting dose of 30 mg daily, and ophthalmopathy patients were given high-dose intravenous methylprednisolone. In total, approximately 140 blood samples were TCR-sequenced: approximately 42 ophthalmopathy, under 85 hyperthyroidism and about 17 hyperthyroidism-to-ophthalmopathy patients. For independent validation, a separate cohort was made up of approximately 18 hyperthyroidism patients plus 17 patients who later progressed from hyperthyroidism to ophthalmopathy. What the authors observed across the whole study: The 13-signature model separated ophthalmopathy from stable hyperthyroidism with approximately 90% sensitivity and 81.08% specificity in cross-validation, and 80%/75% in the test set. Sample size was not predetermined statistically, and investigators were not blinded to group allocation. Most expanded thyroid clonotypes with a frequency above 0.001 also appeared in blood, which suggests that blood repertoires may reflect the immune response in the thyroid. In validation, the model predicted ophthalmopathy progression with nearly 71% sensitivity and roughly 72% specificity; roughly 12 predicted patients were CT-confirmed with GO in a median of approximately 6.5 months.

The V end gives up 5 bases and the J end 5 bases, leaving 14 bases in the junction not matched to a gene. The CDR3 numbers 17 residues from cysteine through phenylalanine. The CDR3 DNA has 51 bases and is translated from base 1. CDR1 and CDR2 are read off the germline V gene as MDHEN and SYDVKM. This clonotype showed up just a few times. There is no known antigen for this receptor. One base away there is no much larger clone; base qualities are not given. The ophthalmopathy patients had moderately to severely active disease, with a Clinical Activity Score of 3 or higher, a NOSPECS grade of 4 or higher, and a disease duration of less than 3 months. Patients with other autoimmune diseases, uncontrolled infections, pregnancy or lactation were excluded. Diagnosis relied on clinical symptoms, serum thyroxine, TRAb, thyroid ultrasound and orbital computed tomography. PBMCs were isolated from approximately 10 ml of fresh peripheral blood by Ficoll-Paque density gradient centrifugation. Trizol reagent was used to extract the total RNA, and its quality was then checked on an Agilent 2100 Bioanalyzer.

For repertoire sequencing, the TCR beta CDR3 regions were amplified from RNA transcripts. The first round of RT-PCR was done with HTBI primers and the Qiagen OneStep RT-PCR kit, and was followed by a second round of multiplex PCR, then size selection and purification. Libraries were sequenced on an Illumina HiSeq2000 using paired-end 100 bp reads. As for the original processing: SOAPnuke was used for read processing, and reads with adapters, uncalled bases, a mean Phred below 15, or no exact constant-primer or identifier match were discarded. COPE v1.2.5 was used to merge high-quality paired reads. Each unique nucleotide sequence was defined as a clonotype, and clonotypes were aligned to IMGT TRB V, D and J references with MiTCR v1.1. The analysis was limited to V-J combinations with a frequency above 0.0001, which together covered more than 98% of repertoires. A TCR clonal expansion and chaos score per V-J combination was defined as the ratio of F50 clonal expansion to chaos observed in the TCRdist matrix. Welch's t-statistics and random forest were used to reduce features to 13 V-J combinations, which were fed into a naive Bayes classifier. Thyroid-blood repertoire similarity was quantified with the Morisita-Horn index. TCRdb handled the public reads itself, with Q25 trimming in fastp and clone calling in MiXCR, and kept productive beta chains. CDR3 protein sequences are deduplicated, and each keeps its most common genes and DNA. These V and J calls originate from TCRdb's pipeline instead of the authors' own analysis. This sample is represented by about 740,000 distinct CDR3 sequences; approximately 40% of them were singletons. The biggest ten clones account for approximately 43% of the sample.

This TCR was sampled from an adult man with Graves' ophthalmopathy. Sequenced: peripheral blood. In this chain, TRBV28 is recombined with TRBJ2-5; 10 middle bases align to TRBD2. At the DNA level, the sequence is TGTGCCAGCAGTCTGGGACTAGCGTTTATGGGGCGGGAGACCCAGTACTTC. The encoded protein is CASSLGLAFMGRETQYF.